The T cell receptor (beta chain) described here comes from a study of naive and memory T cell subsets. The CDR3 length is 16 residues. CDR1 and CDR2 (germline): MNHNS, SASEGT. Trimming removed 6 bases at V and 8 bases at J, with 25 bases between. The SP2 primer and nested alpha and beta constant region primers amplified ligated cDNA in four rounds. Alpha and beta constant region primers primed reverse transcription for blood and skin samples. MiXCR, applied by TCRdb to the UMI-ligation and nested PCR reads, yields one record per CDR3 protein. This table holds more than 30,000 distinct CDR3 sequences, more than 9.5% found once. At least ten counts were recorded for this clonotype. The treatment was: skin biopsy from PPD injection site in Mantoux-positive individual. An oligonucleotide containing a UMI was ligated to the 3' end of TCR cDNA.

The chain couples TRBV6-1 to TRBJ1-1; no reliable D call. This TCR was sampled from an adult in good health. The sample in question was skin, obtained from a tuberculin skin test site. CDR3 region: CASSGSHLNTEDEAFF. The CDR3 DNA sequence: TGTGCCAGCAGCGGATCACACCTCAATACAGAGGACGAAGCTTTCTTT.